This entry describes one T cell receptor beta chain. The entry originates in a study of blood T cell repertoires in COVID-19. Looking at the study overall: The cDNA or gDNA used as material had been derived from T cells, B-cell-depleted T cells, or PBMCs.

Produced via immunoSEQ multiplex PCR; TCRdb's table is partial and in-frame only. Among 200,000 or so clones listed, roughly 90% were seen once. Patients at the Seattle site were enrolled during active infection and followed longitudinally. The CDR3 is 19 residues long. CDR1 SGHVS and CDR2 FQNEAQ come from the germline V gene. Trimming removed 1 base from V and 0 bases from J; junction bases left unmatched: 10. The receptor's source is a man between 60 and 70 years old with COVID-19, enrolled during active disease. Sample: peripheral blood. The chain joins TRBV7-8 to TRBJ2-7; 12 bases line up with TRBD2. CDR3 sequence: CASSLVVTSGGSYSYEQYF. CDR3 coding DNA: TGTGCCAGCAGCTTAGTGGTTACTAGCGGGGGGTCCTACTCCTACGAGCAGTACTTC.